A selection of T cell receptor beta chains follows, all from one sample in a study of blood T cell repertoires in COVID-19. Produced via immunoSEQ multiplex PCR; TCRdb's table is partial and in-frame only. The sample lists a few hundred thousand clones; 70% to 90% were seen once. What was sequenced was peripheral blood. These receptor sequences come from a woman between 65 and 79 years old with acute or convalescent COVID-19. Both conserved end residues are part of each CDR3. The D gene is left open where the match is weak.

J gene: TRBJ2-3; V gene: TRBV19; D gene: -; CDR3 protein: CASSRTQITDTQYF; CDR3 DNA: TGTGCCAGTAGTCGGACACAAATCACAGATACGCAGTATTTT
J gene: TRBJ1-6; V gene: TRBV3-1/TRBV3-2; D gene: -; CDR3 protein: CASSQDGLAYNSPLHF; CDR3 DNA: TGTGCCAGCAGCCAAGATGGACTGGCCTATAATTCACCCCTCCACTTT
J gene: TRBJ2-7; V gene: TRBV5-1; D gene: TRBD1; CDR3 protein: CASSPRDRVREQYF; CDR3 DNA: TGCGCCAGCAGCCCCCGGGACAGGGTACGCGAGCAGTACTTC
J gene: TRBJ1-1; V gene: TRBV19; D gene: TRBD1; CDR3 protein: CASSLAGTAGSLNTEAFF; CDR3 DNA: TGTGCCAGTAGTTTAGCGGGGACAGCTGGATCTTTGAACACTGAAGCTTTCTTT
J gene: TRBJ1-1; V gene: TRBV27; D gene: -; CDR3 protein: CASRERGHWNTEAFF; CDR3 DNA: TGTGCCAGCAGAGAGAGGGGACATTGGAACACTGAAGCTTTCTTT
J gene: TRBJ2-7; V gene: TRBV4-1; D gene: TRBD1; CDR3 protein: CASSQVSTGEYEQYF; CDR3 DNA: TGCGCCAGCAGCCAAGTCTCGACAGGGGAGTACGAGCAGTACTTC
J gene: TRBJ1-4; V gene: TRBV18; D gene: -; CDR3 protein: CASSSMKEKLFF; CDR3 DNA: TGTGCCAGCTCCTCTATGAAAGAAAAACTGTTTTTT
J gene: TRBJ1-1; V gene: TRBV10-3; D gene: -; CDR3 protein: CAISESTPGRGTEAFF; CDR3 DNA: TGTGCCATCAGTGAGTCGACTCCCGGCAGGGGAACCGAAGCTTTCTTT
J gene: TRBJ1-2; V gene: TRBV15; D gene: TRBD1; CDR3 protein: CATSRGGTANYGYTF; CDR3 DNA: TGTGCCACCAGCAGGGGCGGGACAGCTAACTATGGCTACACCTTC
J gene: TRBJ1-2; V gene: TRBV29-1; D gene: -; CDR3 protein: CSANRGQLRYGYTF; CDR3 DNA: TGCAGCGCCAACCGCGGACAGTTACGGTATGGCTACACCTTC